This is a list of T cell receptor beta chains from one sample in a study of cytomegalovirus exposure and HLA in healthy donors. Assay: immunoSEQ multiplex PCR; the TCRdb copy retains only in-frame clones and omits some. The table shows 83,000 or so clones, with 70% to 80% occurring only once. Sequencing used PBMCs. The receptor source for this set is a woman aged 40 to 49 in good health and CMV-seropositive. Both conserved end residues are part of each CDR3. The D gene is left open where the match is weak. Size is stated for part of the rows, as once, few or many counts, or as a class when the clone is expanded.

size	D	V	J	DNA	CDR3
NA	NA	TRBV9	TRBJ1-1	TGTGCCAGCAGCGTCCGGACGGGAAACACTGAAGCTTTCTTT	CASSVRTGNTEAFF
NA	NA	TRBV19	TRBJ2-6	TGTGCCAGTACCTCCCCGGGGGACGCGGGGGCCAACGTCCTGACTTTC	CASTSPGDAGANVLTF
NA	NA	TRBV9	TRBJ1-1	TGTGCCAGCAGCGGAGACACTGAAGCTTTCTTT	CASSGDTEAFF
NA	TRBD1	TRBV9	TRBJ1-1	TGTGCCAGCAGGAGGGGACAGGGGAAGATGGACACTGAAGCTTTCTTT	CASRRGQGKMDTEAFF
few	TRBD2	TRBV28	TRBJ2-1	TGTGCCAGCAGTTTGAGCGGGGCCTACAATGAGCAGTTCTTC	CASSLSGAYNEQFF
few	NA	TRBV2	TRBJ1-5	TGTGCCAGCAGCGCGGCAGTCAATCAGCCCCAGCATTTT	CASSAAVNQPQHF
NA	TRBD2	TRBV4-2	TRBJ2-1	TGTGCCAGCAGCCCCCAGGGGCTAGCGGGTGGTGGTGAGCAGTTCTTC	CASSPQGLAGGGEQFF
NA	NA	TRBV29-1	TRBJ1-4	TGCAGCGCCCGGGACACCTCCGTAGAAAAACTGTTTTTT	CSARDTSVEKLFF
NA	NA	TRBV18	TRBJ2-5	TGTGCCAGCTCACCAAACCCTAACAGGGCAATTGGGGAGACCCAGTACTTC	CASSPNPNRAIGETQYF
NA	NA	TRBV6-5	TRBJ1-5	TGTGCCAGCACTCCAGGGAAAGGTCAGCCCCAGCATTTT	CASTPGKGQPQHF
NA	NA	TRBV2	TRBJ1-1	TGTGCGAGCAAAGCCCTCACTGAAGCTTTCTTT	CASKALTEAFF
NA	NA	TRBV12-2	TRBJ2-1	TGTGCAAGTCGGATCGGGACTAGCGGGAGTCCCTCCCACAATGAGCAGTTCTTC	CASRIGTSGSPSHNEQFF
NA	NA	TRBV5-4	TRBJ2-1	TGTGCCAGCAGCTCGGACGACAGCAGATACAATGAGCAGTTCTTC	CASSSDDSRYNEQFF